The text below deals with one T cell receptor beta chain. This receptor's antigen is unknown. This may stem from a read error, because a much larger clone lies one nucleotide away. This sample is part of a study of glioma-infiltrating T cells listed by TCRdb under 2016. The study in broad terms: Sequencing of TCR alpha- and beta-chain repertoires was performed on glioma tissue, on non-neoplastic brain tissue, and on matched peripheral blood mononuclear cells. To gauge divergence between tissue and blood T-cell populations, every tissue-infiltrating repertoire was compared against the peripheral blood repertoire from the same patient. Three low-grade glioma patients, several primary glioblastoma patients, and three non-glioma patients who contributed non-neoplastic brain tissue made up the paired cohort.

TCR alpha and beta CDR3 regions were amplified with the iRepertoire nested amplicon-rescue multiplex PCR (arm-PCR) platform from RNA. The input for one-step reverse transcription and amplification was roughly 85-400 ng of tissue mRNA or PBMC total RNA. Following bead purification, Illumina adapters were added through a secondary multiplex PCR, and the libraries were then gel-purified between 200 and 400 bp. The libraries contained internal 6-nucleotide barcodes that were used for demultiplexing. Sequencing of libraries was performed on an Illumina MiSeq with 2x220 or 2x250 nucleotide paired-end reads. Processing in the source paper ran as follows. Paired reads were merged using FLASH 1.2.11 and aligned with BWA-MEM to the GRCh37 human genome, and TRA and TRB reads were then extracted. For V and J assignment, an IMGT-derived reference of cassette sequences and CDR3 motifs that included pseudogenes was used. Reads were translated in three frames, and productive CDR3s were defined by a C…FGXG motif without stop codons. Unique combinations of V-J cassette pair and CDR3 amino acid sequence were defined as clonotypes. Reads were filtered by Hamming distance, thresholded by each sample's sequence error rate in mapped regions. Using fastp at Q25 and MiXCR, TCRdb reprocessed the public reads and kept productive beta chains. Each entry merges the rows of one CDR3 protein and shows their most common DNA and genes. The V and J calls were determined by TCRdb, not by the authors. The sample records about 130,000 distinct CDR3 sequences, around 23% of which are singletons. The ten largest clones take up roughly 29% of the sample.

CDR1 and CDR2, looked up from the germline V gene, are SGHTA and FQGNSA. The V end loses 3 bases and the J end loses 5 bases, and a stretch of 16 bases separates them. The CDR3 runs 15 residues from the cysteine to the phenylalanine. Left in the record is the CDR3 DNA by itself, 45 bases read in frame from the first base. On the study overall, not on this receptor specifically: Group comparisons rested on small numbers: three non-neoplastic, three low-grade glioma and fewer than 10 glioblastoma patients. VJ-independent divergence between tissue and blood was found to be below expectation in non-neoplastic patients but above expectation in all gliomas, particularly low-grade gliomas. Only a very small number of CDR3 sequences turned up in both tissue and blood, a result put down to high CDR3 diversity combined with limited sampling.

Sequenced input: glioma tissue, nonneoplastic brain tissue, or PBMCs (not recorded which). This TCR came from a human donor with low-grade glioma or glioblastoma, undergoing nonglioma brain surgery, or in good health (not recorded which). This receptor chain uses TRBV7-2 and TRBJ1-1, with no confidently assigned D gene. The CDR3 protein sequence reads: CASSFGHIGWTEAFF. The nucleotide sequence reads TGTGCCAGCAGCTTTGGCCACATTGGTTGGACTGAAGCTTTCTTT. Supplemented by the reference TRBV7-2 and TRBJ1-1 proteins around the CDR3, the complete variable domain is GAGVSQSPSNKVTEKGKDVELRCDPISGHTALYWYRQSLGQGLEFLIYFQGNSAPDKSGLPSDRFSAERTGGSVSTLTIQRTQQEDSAVYLCASSFGHIGWTEAFFGQGTRLTVV.